The TCR beta chain described here comes from a study of shared clonotypes between healthy human individuals. Findings and limits, study-wide: Genetic and exposure-history diversity was limited by the small donor number.

Worth noting for this clone: Its antigen is undetermined.

CD8 cells regarded as naive lacked CD45RO, were positively chosen for CCR7, and omitted terminally differentiated effector memory CD45RA+ cells. Evenly divided among several immunoSEQ plates was the genomic DNA of each subset. It was 200 to 250 ng DNA, some 30,000 T cell genomes, that sorted-subset replicate PCRs used. Clones were sequenced by immunoSEQ multiplex PCR, and TCRdb holds only the in-frame ones, with some missing. The repertoire holds fewer than 850,000 clones, with 95% to 97% as singletons. Per the germline V gene, CDR1 is MNHEY and CDR2 is SVGAGI. V was trimmed by 4 bases and J by 3 bases, leaving 18 bases between them. There are 16 residues in the CDR3.

The source of this sequence is a man aged 25 to 45 in good health. Material for sequencing was naive CD8+ T cells sorted from blood. The chain recombines TRBV6-5 with TRBJ1-1; D gene ambiguous. The CDR3 loop is CASSSLRLSMYTEAFF. The CDR3 DNA sequence: TGTGCCAGCAGTTCCCTTCGGCTTTCCATGTACACTGAAGCTTTCTTT.